Described below is a single TCR beta chain sequence and its context. Its matching antigen is unknown. This entry belongs to a study of identical twins. Study-wide points: Cord blood beta clonotypes that were abundant carried fewer insertions, and memory repertoires showed no such trend. Conclusions rested on cross-sectional statistics rather than following the same donors. The models systematically underestimated how much out-of-frame TCR alpha was shared in monozygotic twins.

V was clipped by 10 bases and J by 5 bases; unmatched bases: 19. The V gene's germline CDR1 is SNHLY and CDR2 FYNNEI. CDR3 size: 17 residues. Healthy Caucasians made up all donors. TCRdb used MiXCR to reprocess the 5' RACE reads, holding one entry per CDR3 protein. Here the sample spans 690,000 or so distinct CDR3 sequences, roughly 6% being singletons. This clonotype was obtained from a man younger than 35 in good health. The sequenced material came from naive T cells sorted from blood. This chain joins TRBV2 and TRBJ2-5; 10 bases match TRBD1. The CDR3 sequence is CAITLSPGQGILETQYF. CDR3 sequence (DNA): TGTGCCATCACTCTGAGTCCGGGACAGGGGATCCTGGAGACCCAGTACTTC. Full variable domain (outside the CDR3, taken from reference TRBV2 and TRBJ2-5): EPEVTQTPSHQVTQMGQEVILRCVPISNHLYFYWYRQILGQKVEFLVSFYNNEISEKSEIFDDQFSVERPDGSNFTLKIRSTKLEDSAMYFCAITLSPGQGILETQYFGPGTRLLVL.